A selection of T cell receptor beta chains follows, all from one sample in a study of shared clonotypes between healthy human individuals. Clones were sequenced by immunoSEQ multiplex PCR, and TCRdb holds only the in-frame ones, with some missing. This table holds 110,000 or so clones, under 70% found once. Sequencing was done on a sample of memory CD8+ T cells sorted from blood. The source of these receptors is a woman aged 30 to 39 in good health. The CDR3 runs from the conserved cysteine through the conserved F or W. Each record gives: clone size, D gene, V gene, J gene, CDR3 DNA, CDR3 protein. D genes are given only for firm matches. Clone size is given for some rows only: seen once, a few or many times, or a class if the clone is expanded.

clone_size: .; d_call: .; v_call: TRBV27; j_call: TRBJ1-5; cdr3_nt: TGTGCCAGCAAGGAAGGGGCAAGCAATCAGCCCCAGCATTTT; cdr3_aa: CASKEGASNQPQHF
clone_size: .; d_call: .; v_call: TRBV4-1; j_call: TRBJ2-7; cdr3_nt: TGCGCCAGCAGCCAAGGCAACCTTATCAGCTCCTACGAGCAGTACTTC; cdr3_aa: CASSQGNLISSYEQYF
clone_size: once; d_call: TRBD1; v_call: TRBV5-1; j_call: TRBJ1-2; cdr3_nt: TGCGCCAGCAGCGGGTGGACAGGGCGTATGGAGTATGGCTACACCTTC; cdr3_aa: CASSGWTGRMEYGYTF
clone_size: .; d_call: TRBD2; v_call: TRBV9; j_call: TRBJ2-7; cdr3_nt: TGTGCCAGCAGCAAAGGACTAGCGGCCTACGAGCAGTACTTC; cdr3_aa: CASSKGLAAYEQYF
clone_size: few; d_call: .; v_call: TRBV29-1; j_call: TRBJ2-7; cdr3_nt: TGCAGCGTTGATTCCGGCAGAAACGAGCAGTACTTC; cdr3_aa: CSVDSGRNEQYF
clone_size: once; d_call: .; v_call: TRBV11-2; j_call: TRBJ1-1; cdr3_nt: TGTGCCAGCAGCTTACTACAAATGAACACTGAAGCTTTCTTT; cdr3_aa: CASSLLQMNTEAFF
clone_size: medium-sized; d_call: TRBD2; v_call: TRBV6-1; j_call: TRBJ2-7; cdr3_nt: TGTGCCAGCAGTTTGACTAGCCGCTACGAGCAGTACTTC; cdr3_aa: CASSLTSRYEQYF
clone_size: few; d_call: TRBD2; v_call: TRBV10-3; j_call: TRBJ2-1; cdr3_nt: TGTGCCATCAGTGAGTCAGAGGCTAGCGGAGATAACAATGAGCAGTTCTTC; cdr3_aa: CAISESEASGDNNEQFF
clone_size: .; d_call: TRBD1; v_call: TRBV6-4; j_call: TRBJ2-1; cdr3_nt: TGTGCCAGCAGCCCCGGGACAGGGGGCAATGAGCAGTTCTTC; cdr3_aa: CASSPGTGGNEQFF
clone_size: .; d_call: .; v_call: TRBV9; j_call: TRBJ2-1; cdr3_nt: TGTGCCAGCAGCGTAGGAACTATCGCTTTTGATGAGCAGTTCTTC; cdr3_aa: CASSVGTIAFDEQFF
clone_size: .; d_call: TRBD2; v_call: TRBV9; j_call: TRBJ2-5; cdr3_nt: TGTGCCAGCAGCGTAGGACTAGCGGGAGGCGAGACCCAGTACTTC; cdr3_aa: CASSVGLAGGETQYF